This TCR beta chain was profiled in a study of T-cell reconstitution after alpha-beta-depleted transplantation in children (dated by TCRdb to about 2016). Broadly, across the study: Using TCR repertoire profiling, the study quantitatively followed how T-cell immune reconstitution unfolded in children after TCRalphabeta/CD19-depleted allogeneic hematopoietic cell transplantation.

Germline trimming: 0 bases from V, 8 bases from J; junction bases outside gene matches: 6. There are 13 amino acids in the CDR3, from cysteine to phenylalanine inclusive. The DNA shown is the 39-base CDR3, in frame from base 1. CDR1 and CDR2, per the germline V gene (reference sequence), are DFQATT and SNEGSKA. In regard to this clonotype: It has no known antigen specificity. Per-nucleotide qualities are absent, and no much larger clonotype sits a single base away.

Libraries came from PCR. For sequencing, an Illumina HiSeq 2500 was employed. TCR libraries were prepared with molecular barcoding, using unique molecular identifiers to normalize TCRbeta repertoire quantification. TCRdb's own reprocessing of the public reads used fastp at Q25 and MiXCR and kept productive beta chains. Rows are combined by CDR3 protein, so each entry shows the most common genes and DNA. This sample has around 500,000 distinct CDR3 sequences in its table, and under 15% of those were observed once. The ten largest clones capture approximately 5.4% of the sample. The specimen was PBMCs from the stem cell graft donor, collected from the stem cell graft. This sequence uses TRBV20-1 and TRBJ1-2, with 7 bases in between that match TRBD1. This clonotype was obtained from a human donor who donated a stem cell graft to a child with combined immunodeficiency. The CDR3 region: CSAREQGEEGYTF. In nucleotides, the sequence is TGCAGTGCTAGAGAGCAGGGGGAGGAGGGCTACACCTTC.